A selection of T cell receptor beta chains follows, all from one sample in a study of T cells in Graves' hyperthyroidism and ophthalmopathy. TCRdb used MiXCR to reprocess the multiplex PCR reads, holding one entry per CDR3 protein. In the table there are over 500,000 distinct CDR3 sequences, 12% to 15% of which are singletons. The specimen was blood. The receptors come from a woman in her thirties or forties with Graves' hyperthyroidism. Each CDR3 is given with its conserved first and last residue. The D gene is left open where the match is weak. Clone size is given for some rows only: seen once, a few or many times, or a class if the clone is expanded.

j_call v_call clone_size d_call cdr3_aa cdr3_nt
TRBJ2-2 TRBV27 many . CASSTPFAANTGELFF TGTGCCAGCAGTACCCCCTTTGCGGCGAACACCGGGGAGCTGTTTTTT
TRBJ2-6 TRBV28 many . CASSYWAGSSGANVLTF TGTGCCAGCAGTTACTGGGCAGGAAGCTCTGGGGCCAACGTCCTGACTTTC
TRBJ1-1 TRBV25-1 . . CASSGSLGTEAFF TGTGCCAGCAGTGGATCCTTAGGGACTGAAGCTTTCTTT
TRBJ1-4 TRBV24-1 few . CATLPWGGKLFF TGTGCCACCTTGCCCTGGGGCGGAAAACTGTTTTTT
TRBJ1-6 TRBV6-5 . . CASSYSIGPDLNSPLHF TGTGCCAGCAGTTACTCGATAGGGCCAGATTTGAATTCACCCCTCCACTTT
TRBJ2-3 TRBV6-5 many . CASSYSGADTSTDTQYF TGTGCCAGCAGTTACTCGGGGGCGGACACTTCCACAGATACGCAGTATTTT
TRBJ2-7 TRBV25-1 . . CASSEYPGPPYEQYF TGTGCCAGCAGTGAATACCCCGGCCCCCCCTACGAGCAGTACTTC
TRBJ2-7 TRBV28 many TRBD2 CASNTHTSGSYEQYF TGTGCCAGCAATACACACACTAGCGGGAGTTACGAGCAGTACTTC
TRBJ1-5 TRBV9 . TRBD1 CASSRGGQGARPQHF TGTGCCAGCAGCAGGGGAGGACAGGGGGCTCGGCCCCAGCATTTT
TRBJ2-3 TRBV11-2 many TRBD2 CASSFIAGIQDTQYF TGTGCCAGCAGCTTCATAGCGGGAATCCAAGATACGCAGTATTTT
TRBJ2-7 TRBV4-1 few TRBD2 CASSQEVLAVPYEQYF TGCGCCAGCAGCCAAGAAGTACTAGCGGTACCCTACGAGCAGTACTTC
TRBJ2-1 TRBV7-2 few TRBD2 CASLGKGEGLAGGPREEFF TGTGCCAGCTTAGGGAAGGGTGAGGGACTAGCGGGAGGGCCTAGGGAAGAGTTCTTC
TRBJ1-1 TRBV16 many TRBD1 CASSQFSPGTANTEAFF TGTGCCAGCAGCCAATTTAGCCCCGGGACAGCCAACACTGAAGCTTTCTTT
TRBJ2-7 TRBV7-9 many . CASSLPGLPGEQYF TGTGCCAGCAGCTTACCGGGACTCCCCGGCGAGCAGTACTTC
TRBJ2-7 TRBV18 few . CASSPDSRGYEQYF TGTGCCAGCTCACCAGACAGCAGGGGCTACGAGCAGTACTTC
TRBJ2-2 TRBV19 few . CASSIKAGLNTGELFF TGTGCCAGTAGTATTAAGGCGGGACTGAACACCGGGGAGCTGTTTTTT
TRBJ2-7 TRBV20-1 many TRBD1 CSARDATGLYEQYF TGCAGTGCTAGAGACGCGACAGGGTTATACGAGCAGTACTTC
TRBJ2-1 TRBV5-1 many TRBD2 CASRTSGGSYNEQFF TGCGCCAGCAGAACCAGCGGGGGCTCCTACAATGAGCAGTTCTTC
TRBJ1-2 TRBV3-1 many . CASSQDLTQGYGYTF TGTGCCAGCAGCCAAGATCTTACACAGGGTTATGGCTACACCTTC
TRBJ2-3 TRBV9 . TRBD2 CASSLSAGGPSDTQYF TGTGCCAGCAGCCTATCAGCGGGAGGGCCGTCAGATACGCAGTATTTT
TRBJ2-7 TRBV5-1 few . CASSLFGSYEQYF TGTGCCAGCAGCTTGTTCGGGTCCTACGAGCAGTACTTC
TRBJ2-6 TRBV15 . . CATSPRSGANVLTF TGTGCCACCAGCCCCAGGTCTGGGGCCAACGTCCTGACTTTC
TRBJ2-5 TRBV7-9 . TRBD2 CASSSGLAGIETQYF TGTGCCAGCAGCTCCGGACTAGCGGGAATCGAGACCCAGTACTTC
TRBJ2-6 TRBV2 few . CASSEALTVFGANVLTF TGTGCCAGCAGTGAAGCGTTGACAGTATTTGGGGCCAACGTCCTGACTTTC
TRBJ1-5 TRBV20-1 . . CSAQQLGDGSNQPQHF TGCAGTGCCCAACAGCTGGGAGACGGAAGCAATCAGCCCCAGCATTTT
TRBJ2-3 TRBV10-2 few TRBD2 CASSLLSGLAGEGADTQYF TGCGCCAGCAGTCTTCTCAGCGGACTAGCGGGAGAAGGGGCAGATACGCAGTATTTT
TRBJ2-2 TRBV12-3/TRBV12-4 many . CASRTSGPNTGELFF TGTGCCAGCAGAACCTCCGGGCCGAACACCGGGGAGCTGTTTTTT
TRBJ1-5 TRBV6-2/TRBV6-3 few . CASSHEGQPQHF TGTGCCAGCAGCCACGAGGGACAGCCCCAGCATTTT
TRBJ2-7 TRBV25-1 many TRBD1 CASSESRGDRASREQYF TGTGCCAGCAGTGAATCTAGGGGGGACAGGGCTTCCCGCGAGCAGTACTTC
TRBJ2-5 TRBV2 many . CASRTQEETQYF TGTGCCAGCAGGACACAAGAGGAGACCCAGTACTTC
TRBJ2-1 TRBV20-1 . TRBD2 CSARPGLAVNEQFF TGCAGTGCCAGGCCGGGACTAGCGGTGAATGAGCAGTTCTTC
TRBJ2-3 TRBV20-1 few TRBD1 CSANYRDRGSTDTQYF TGCAGTGCAAACTACCGGGACAGGGGTAGCACAGATACGCAGTATTTT
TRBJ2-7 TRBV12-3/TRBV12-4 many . CASSRDGPSYEQYF TGTGCCAGCAGCCGGGACGGACCCTCCTACGAGCAGTACTTC
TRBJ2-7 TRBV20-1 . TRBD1 CSATTGTGIIEQYF TGCAGTGCTACTACCGGGACAGGGATTATCGAGCAGTACTTC
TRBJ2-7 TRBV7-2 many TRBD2 CASSPGTSGRFKEQYF TGTGCCAGCAGCCCAGGGACTAGCGGGAGATTTAAGGAGCAGTACTTC
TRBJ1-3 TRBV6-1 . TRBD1 CASSVDRGHFSGNTIYF TGTGCCAGCAGTGTGGACAGGGGGCACTTCTCTGGAAACACCATATATTTT
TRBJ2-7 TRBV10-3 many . CAISDIDGAYEQYF TGTGCCATCAGTGATATAGATGGGGCCTACGAGCAGTACTTC
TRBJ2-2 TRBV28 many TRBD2 CASSRSPTSGRPHTGELFF TGTGCCAGCAGTCGATCACCGACTAGCGGGAGGCCTCACACCGGGGAGCTGTTTTTT
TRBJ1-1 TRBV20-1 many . CSASRGLEAFF TGCAGTGCTAGTCGGGGCCTTGAAGCTTTCTTT
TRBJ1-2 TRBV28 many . CASSSPRRGPNYGYTF TGTGCCAGCAGTTCCCCCCGGCGGGGACCTAACTATGGCTACACCTTC
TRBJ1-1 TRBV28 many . CASSFHDRARMNTEAFF TGTGCCAGCAGTTTTCACGATCGGGCGAGAATGAACACTGAAGCTTTCTTT
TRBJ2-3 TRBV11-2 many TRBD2 CASSLELGLAATYTQYF TGTGCCAGCAGCTTAGAGCTGGGACTAGCGGCGACATATACGCAGTATTTT
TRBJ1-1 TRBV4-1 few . CATGQTMNTEAFF TGCGCCACCGGACAGACCATGAACACTGAAGCTTTCTTT
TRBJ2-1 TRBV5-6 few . CASSLAIDEQFF TGTGCCAGCAGCTTGGCCATCGATGAGCAGTTCTTC
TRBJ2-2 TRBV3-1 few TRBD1 CASSQGQGGPGELFF TGTGCCAGCAGCCAGGGACAGGGTGGACCCGGGGAGCTGTTTTTT
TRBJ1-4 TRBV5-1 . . CASSLGTAEKLFF TGCGCCAGCAGCTTGGGGACAGCTGAAAAACTGTTTTTT
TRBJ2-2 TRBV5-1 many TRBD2 CASTPPGGQNTGELFF TGCGCCAGCACCCCCCCGGGAGGGCAGAACACCGGGGAGCTGTTTTTT
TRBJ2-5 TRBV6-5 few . CASRPNPGKETQYF TGTGCCAGCAGACCTAATCCCGGGAAAGAGACCCAGTACTTC
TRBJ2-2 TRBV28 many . CASTPSVGPTGELFF TGTGCCAGCACCCCGTCAGTAGGGCCCACCGGGGAGCTGTTTTTT
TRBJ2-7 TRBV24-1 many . CATSEGQGYYEQYF TGTGCCACCAGTGAGGGGCAGGGATATTACGAGCAGTACTTC
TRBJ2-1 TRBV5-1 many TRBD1 CASSTLQGATYNEQFF TGCGCCAGCAGCACTTTACAGGGGGCCACCTACAATGAGCAGTTCTTC
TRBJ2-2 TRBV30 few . CAWRRAGGELFF TGTGCCTGGAGGAGGGCTGGCGGGGAGCTGTTTTTT
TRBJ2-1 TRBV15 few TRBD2 CATSRKTSGSLDEQFF TGTGCCACCAGCAGAAAGACTAGCGGGAGTTTGGATGAGCAGTTCTTC
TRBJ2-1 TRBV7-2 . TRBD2 CASSLDGLAGTPTDNEQFF TGTGCCAGCAGCTTAGACGGACTAGCGGGGACCCCGACCGACAATGAGCAGTTCTTC
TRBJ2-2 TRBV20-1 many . CSARTARGNTGELFF TGCAGTGCTAGAACTGCCAGGGGGAACACCGGGGAGCTGTTTTTT